The next 18 T cell receptor beta chains were all read from a single sample in a study of blood T cell repertoires in COVID-19. The repertoire was sequenced with immunoSEQ multiplex PCR; TCRdb's copy has only in-frame clones and lacks some. This sample yields 290,000 or so clones, of which around 89% are seen a single time; about 4.5% belongs to the top ten. Sequenced sample: PBMCs or T cells enriched from blood (not recorded which). The receptors were gathered from a woman younger than 35 with acute COVID-19.

The V call is TRBV12-5, the J call TRBJ1-6; 10 bases are shared with TRBD1. Trimming removed 4 bases from V and 7 bases from J; junction bases left unmatched: 4. Germline CDR1 reads LGHNT; CDR2 reads FRNRAP. This CDR3 region has 15 residues. The CDR3 is CASGSGQGGNSPLHF. CDR3 bases: TGTGCTAGTGGTTCAGGACAGGGGGGAAATTCACCCCTCCACTTT. Looking up the rest from reference TRBV12-5 and TRBJ1-6 gives the full variable domain: DARVTQTPRHKVTEMGQEVTMRCQPILGHNTVFWYRQTMMQGLELLAYFRNRAPLDDSGMPKDRFSAEMPDATLATLKIQPSEPRDSAVYFCASGSGQGGNSPLHFGNGTRLTVT.

The DNA of the CDR3 is TGCGCCAGCAGCCAAGATAAGGAGAATCAGCCCCAGCATTTT. Residues: CASSQDKENQPQHF. The chain carries TRBV4-1 and TRBJ1-5; D is unresolved. V lost 0 bases and J 4 bases, leaving 7 bases between the germline ends. The CDR3 totals 14 residues. Per germline, CDR1 MGHRA and CDR2 YSYEKL.

This chain links TRBV28 with TRBJ2-7; no reliable D call. Germline V CDR1 and CDR2: MDHEN, SYDVKM. V shed 5 bases and J shed 3 bases, with 5 bases lying between them. The CDR3 totals 11 residues. The CDR3 nucleotides read TGTGCCAGCAGTCCTAACTACGAGCAGTACTTC. This sequence encodes CASSPNYEQYF.

V usage is TRBV20-1 and J usage is TRBJ2-2; 11 bases match TRBD2. The CDR3 contains 15 residues. V lost 3 bases, J lost 7 bases, and 7 bases stayed unmatched. Germline loops: CDR1 DFQATT, CDR2 SNEGSKA (reference sequence). As DNA, the CDR3 is TGCAGTGCTAGTAGACTAGCGGGACGGGACGGGGAGCTGTTTTTT. Its translation: CSASRLAGRDGELFF.

There are a few counts of this clone. The chain combines TRBV27 with TRBJ2-1, with 15 bases identical to TRBD2. Per germline, CDR1 MNHEY and CDR2 SMNVEV (reference sequence). V dropped 6 bases and J dropped 6; count of bases not matched to a gene: 21. The CDR3 length is 21 residues. Written as DNA, the CDR3 is TGTGCCAGCAGCCTATCCACGTACCCGGGACTAGCGGGAGGTAAAGGCAATGAGCAGTTCTTC. This translates into CASSLSTYPGLAGGKGNEQFF.

This clone has just one count. J is TRBJ1-3 and V is TRBV28; D perhaps matches TRBD1 (5 bases). Germline loops: CDR1 MDHEN, CDR2 SYDVKM. The CDR3 spans 17 residues. Trimming took off 4 bases at V and 0 bases at J, with 16 bases between the two ends. CDR3 sequence (DNA): TGTGCCAGCAGTTCCCCCGAGCGACAGCCCTCTGGAAACACCATATATTTT. Translated, it gives CASSSPERQPSGNTIYF. The variable domain in full, completed from reference TRBV28 and TRBJ1-3, reads DVKVTQSSRYLVKRTGEKVFLECVQDMDHENMFWYRQDPGLGLRLIYFSYDVKMKEKGDIPEGYSVSREKKERFSLILESASTNQTSMYLCASSSPERQPSGNTIYFGEGSWLTVV.

The chain combines TRBV4-1 with TRBJ1-1; D remains unclear. V was clipped by 7 bases and J by 5 bases, with 8 bases between them. The CDR3 runs to 11 residues. Germline V gene sequence: CDR1 MGHRA, CDR2 YSYEKL. As DNA, the CDR3 is TGCGCCAGCAAGGGAGGAACTGAAGCTTTCTTT. Translating gives CASKGGTEAFF.

Notes on this clone: An end of the junction does not agree with germline; a read error may underlie this. This sequence joins TRBV7-7 and TRBJ2-2, with D possibly called TRBD1 or TRBD2 (9 bases each). Germline CDR1 and CDR2: SSHAT and FNYEAQ (reference sequence). There are 18 residues in the CDR3. The CDR3 here is CASSARTGVGLAMRELFF. In DNA form, the CDR3 reads TGTGCTAGCAGCGCCCGGACAGGGGTCGGACTAGCGATGAGGGAGCTGTTTTTT.

This clone showed up just once. The chain carries TRBV7-9 and TRBJ1-2; D is possibly TRBD1 (5 bases). The CDR3 totals 12 residues. V dropped 11 bases and J dropped 5 bases, with 15 bases sitting between them. Per the germline V gene, CDR1 is SEHNR and CDR2 is FQNEAQ (reference sequence). The CDR3 DNA sequence: TGTGCCGGCACGGGGGAGGAATATGGCTACACCTTC. Amino acid sequence: CAGTGEEYGYTF.

Here the CDR3 DNA reads TGTGCCAGCAGTGGAGAATGGGGGACTTCCCGCACAGATACGCAGTATTTT. Translating gives CASSGEWGTSRTDTQYF. This chain connects TRBV25-1 to TRBJ2-3; TRBD2 might be the D (6 bases). In germline, CDR1 is MGHDK, CDR2 SYGVNS. The CDR3 contains 17 residues. Trimming took off 4 bases at V and 1 base at J, with 18 bases between the two ends.

The rearrangement joins TRBV5-8 to TRBJ2-7; D possibly corresponds to TRBD1 (6 bases). Trimming removed 0 bases at V and 4 bases at J, with 11 bases between. The CDR3 is 14 residues long. Germline CDR1 reads SGHTS; CDR2 reads YDEGEE. CDR3 sequence: CASSLAGQLYEQYF. The CDR3 DNA is TGTGCCAGCAGCTTGGCAGGACAGTTATACGAGCAGTACTTC.

This clone was seen once. This chain connects TRBV5-1 to TRBJ1-2; 10 bases align to TRBD1. V lost 3 bases, J lost 2 bases, and 1 base stayed unmatched. The CDR3 is 14 amino acids. Germline CDR1 is SGHRS and CDR2 is YFSETQ. CDR3 nucleotide sequence: TGCGCCAGCAGCTCGGGACAGGGGAACTATGGCTACACCTTC. It translates to CASSSGQGNYGYTF.

This clone was seen once. This sample includes further DNA sequences coding for the same CDR3. The chain joins TRBV28 to TRBJ2-1, with 10 bases matching TRBD2. Per germline, CDR1 MDHEN and CDR2 SYDVKM. The CDR3 is 15 residues long. V lost 3 bases to trimming and J lost 9 bases; unmatched junction nucleotides: 8. CDR3 in amino acids: CASSLGLAGVGEQFF. In nucleotides, the CDR3 is TGTGCCAGCAGTTTGGGGCTAGCGGGAGTTGGTGAGCAGTTCTTC.

The chain links TRBV19 to TRBJ2-1; D remains unclear. The CDR3 covers 16 residues. V lost 7 bases, J lost 2 bases, and 18 bases lay in between. Germline loops: CDR1 LNHDA, CDR2 SQIVND (reference sequence). The CDR3 region has the DNA TGTGCCAGTACCCCTATATCCGGCAGGCCCTACAATGAGCAGTTCTTC. This gives the protein CASTPISGRPYNEQFF.

V usage is TRBV27 and J usage is TRBJ1-2; the D is unclear. The CDR3 loop spans 14 amino acids. CDR1 is MNHEY, CDR2 SMNVEV, per germline (reference sequence). Trimming shortened V by 3 bases and J by 2 bases, and 10 bases separated the two germline ends. CDR3 loop: CASSFSPGNYGYTF. CDR3 sequence (DNA): TGTGCCAGCAGTTTTTCTCCGGGGAACTATGGCTACACCTTC.

The chain is built from TRBV19 and TRBJ1-5; D gene unclear. Trimming removed 5 bases from V and 4 bases from J, with 9 bases in between. This CDR3 is 13 amino acids long. The V gene's germline CDR1 is LNHDA and CDR2 SQIVND (reference sequence). CDR3 sequence reads: CASSVQKNQPQHF. As DNA, the CDR3 is TGTGCCAGTAGTGTGCAGAAAAATCAGCCCCAGCATTTT.

The CDR3 loop reads CASSFRLYGYTF. The CDR3 coding sequence is TGTGCCAGCAGTTTCCGTCTGTATGGCTACACCTTC. V and J are TRBV12-3 or TRBV12-4 and TRBJ1-2; D unclear. The CDR3 spans 12 residues. Deletions cut 3 bases from V and 5 bases from J, with 7 bases between.

J is TRBJ1-2 and V is TRBV28; the D gene is possibly TRBD1 (6 bases). The length of the CDR3 is 15 residues. V lost 3 bases and J 3 bases, leaving 14 bases between the germline ends. Germline CDR1 is MDHEN and CDR2 is SYDVKM. The chain's CDR3 is CASSLGGGPDYGYTF. CDR3 bases: TGTGCCAGCAGTTTGGGAGGGGGTCCGGACTATGGCTACACCTTC.